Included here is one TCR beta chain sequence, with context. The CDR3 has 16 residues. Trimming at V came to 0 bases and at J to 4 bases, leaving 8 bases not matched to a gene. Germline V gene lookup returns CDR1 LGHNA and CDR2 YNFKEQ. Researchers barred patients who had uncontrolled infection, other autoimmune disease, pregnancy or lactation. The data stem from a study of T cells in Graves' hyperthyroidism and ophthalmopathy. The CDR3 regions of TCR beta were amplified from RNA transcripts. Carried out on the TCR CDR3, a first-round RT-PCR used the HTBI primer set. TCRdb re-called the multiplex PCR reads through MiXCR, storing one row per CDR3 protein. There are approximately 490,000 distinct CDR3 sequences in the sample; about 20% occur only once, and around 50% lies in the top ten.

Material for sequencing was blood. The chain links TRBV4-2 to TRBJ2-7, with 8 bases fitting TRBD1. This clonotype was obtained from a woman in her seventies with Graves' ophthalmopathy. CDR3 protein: CASSQDRRQGTYEQYF. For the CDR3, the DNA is TGTGCCAGCAGCCAAGATCGTCGACAGGGGACGTACGAGCAGTACTTC.